Listed below are T cell receptor beta chains from one sample, sequenced in a study of T cells expressing NK-cell markers. TCRdb reprocessed the 5' RACE reads, with one entry per CDR3 protein and no DNA. The repertoire table contains about 550,000 distinct CDR3 sequences. The sequenced sample consisted of blood T cells: a sorted CD56 or NKG2C T cell subset, CD4+ or CD8+ T cells, or bulk PBMC T cells (not recorded which). These TCRs come from a man between 18 and 29 years old in good health. CDR3s include the opening cysteine and the closing phenylalanine or tryptophan. Fields, in order: CDR3 protein, J gene, V gene.

CSALDRGNTIYF | TRBJ1-3 | TRBV20-1
CASSVGGRDQPQHF | TRBJ1-5 | TRBV12-3/TRBV12-4
CASSYQNLGAGELFF | TRBJ2-2 | TRBV6-5
CSARGRTSGRSDTQYF | TRBJ2-3 | TRBV20-1
CASSSGSPPDTQYF | TRBJ2-3 | TRBV5-6
CASSPRNSDNEQFF | TRBJ2-1 | TRBV12-3/TRBV12-4
CSGAREADTQYF | TRBJ2-3 | TRBV20-1
CAIRSPQGTSGSYNEQFF | TRBJ2-1 | TRBV10-3
CASSDGGNFLGYTF | TRBJ1-2 | TRBV6-1
CASSKAQGAGSNQPQHF | TRBJ1-5 | TRBV21-1
CASSAYRGLGKLFF | TRBJ1-4 | TRBV6-1
CASSLPGTGGFRRADTQYF | TRBJ2-3 | TRBV7-8
CASSQGVELNTEAFF | TRBJ1-1 | TRBV4-3
CSVEDSLYLNEQFF | TRBJ2-1 | TRBV29-1
CASSSNKMNTEAFF | TRBJ1-1 | TRBV7-2
CASSPRGSGSEQYF | TRBJ2-7 | TRBV6-1
CASSQGTFQGTNEKLFF | TRBJ1-4 | TRBV4-1
CASSFNGGSIYEQYF | TRBJ2-7 | TRBV28
CASSSSGQSSYNEQFF | TRBJ2-1 | TRBV9
CASSFMAAKETQYF | TRBJ2-5 | TRBV27
CASSLVAGAGEQFF | TRBJ2-1 | TRBV5-1
CASSQDGGVGQPQHF | TRBJ1-5 | TRBV4-3
CASSFFDGEQYF | TRBJ2-7 | TRBV7-2
CASSRTPNQPQHF | TRBJ1-5 | TRBV11-2
CASSLGRQVGEGLFF | TRBJ1-4 | TRBV12-3/TRBV12-4
CASSYSTKPRTDTQYF | TRBJ2-3 | TRBV6-2/TRBV6-3
CASSTQEPSLSEQYF | TRBJ2-7 | TRBV6-1
CASSVGPNTEAFF | TRBJ1-1 | TRBV9
CASSLGASGRRETQYF | TRBJ2-5 | TRBV11-3